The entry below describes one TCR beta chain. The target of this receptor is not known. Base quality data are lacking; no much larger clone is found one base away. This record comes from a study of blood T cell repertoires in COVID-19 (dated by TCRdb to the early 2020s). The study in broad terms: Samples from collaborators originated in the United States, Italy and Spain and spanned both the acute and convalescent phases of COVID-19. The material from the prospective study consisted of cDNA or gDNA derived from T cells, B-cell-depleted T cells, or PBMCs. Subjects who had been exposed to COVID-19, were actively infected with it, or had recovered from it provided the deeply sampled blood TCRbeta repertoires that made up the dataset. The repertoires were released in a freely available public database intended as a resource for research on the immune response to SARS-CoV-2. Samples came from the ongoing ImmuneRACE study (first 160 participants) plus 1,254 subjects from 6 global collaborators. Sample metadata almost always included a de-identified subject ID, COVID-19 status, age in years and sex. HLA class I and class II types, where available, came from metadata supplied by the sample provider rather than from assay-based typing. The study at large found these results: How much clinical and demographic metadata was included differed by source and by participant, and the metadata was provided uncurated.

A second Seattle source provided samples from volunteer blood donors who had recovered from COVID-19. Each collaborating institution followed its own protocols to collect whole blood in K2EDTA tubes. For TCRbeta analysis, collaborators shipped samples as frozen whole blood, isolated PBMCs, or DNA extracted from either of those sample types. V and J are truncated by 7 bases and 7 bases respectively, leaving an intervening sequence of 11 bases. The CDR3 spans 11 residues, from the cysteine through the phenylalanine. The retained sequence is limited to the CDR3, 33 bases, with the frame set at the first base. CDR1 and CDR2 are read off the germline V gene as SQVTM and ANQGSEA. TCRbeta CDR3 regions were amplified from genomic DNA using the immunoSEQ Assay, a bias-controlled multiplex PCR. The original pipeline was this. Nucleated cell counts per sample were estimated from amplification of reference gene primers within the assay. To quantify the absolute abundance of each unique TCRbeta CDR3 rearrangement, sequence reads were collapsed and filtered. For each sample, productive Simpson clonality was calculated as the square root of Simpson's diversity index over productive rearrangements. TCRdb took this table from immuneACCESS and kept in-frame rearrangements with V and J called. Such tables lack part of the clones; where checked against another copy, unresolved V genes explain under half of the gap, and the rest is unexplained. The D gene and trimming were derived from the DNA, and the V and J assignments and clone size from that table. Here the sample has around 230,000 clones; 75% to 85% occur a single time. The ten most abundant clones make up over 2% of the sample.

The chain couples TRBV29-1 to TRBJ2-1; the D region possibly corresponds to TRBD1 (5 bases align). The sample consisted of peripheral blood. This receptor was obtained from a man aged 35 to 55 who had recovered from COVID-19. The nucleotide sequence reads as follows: TGCAGCGCCCCAAAGGGGAATGAGCAGTTCTTC. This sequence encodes CSAPKGNEQFF.